The 30 T cell receptor beta chains reported below all come from one sample, sequenced in a study of T cell responses to AZD1222 COVID-19 vaccine. The assay was immunoSEQ multiplex PCR, and TCRdb's table has in-frame clones only and misses some. Of about 140,000 clones in the sample, around 91% were seen once. The starting material was peripheral blood, obtained on day 0 of AZD1222 vaccination. The receptors here all came from an adult in good health.

Only a few counts were recorded for this clone. This chain uses TRBV19 with TRBJ1-5; TRBD1 might be the D (6 bases). Per the germline V gene, CDR1 is LNHDA and CDR2 is SQIVND (reference sequence). This CDR3 has 15 amino acids. V gave up 1 base and J gave up 2 bases, with 9 bases separating them. The CDR3: CASSIGGRGNQPQHF. CDR3 DNA: TGTGCCAGTAGTATAGGGGGGCGAGGCAATCAGCCCCAGCATTTT.

This clone was picked up one time. This chain uses TRBV7-9 with TRBJ2-2; possible D gene TRBD1, 6 bases. Looked up from germline, CDR1 is SEHNR and CDR2 is FQNEAQ (reference sequence). The CDR3 runs 16 residues. Between the trimmed V and J ends, which lost 0 bases and 6 bases, there was a span of 14 bases. The CDR3 here is CASSLAVQGISGELFF. CDR3 DNA sequence: TGTGCCAGCAGCTTAGCTGTGCAGGGGATTTCCGGGGAGCTGTTTTTT.

In nucleotides, the CDR3 is TGTGCCAGCAGTGCGACTAGCGGGAGTGAAAATGAGCAGTTCTTC. Translated, it gives CASSATSGSENEQFF. The V and J genes are TRBV2 and TRBJ2-1, with 12 bases fitting TRBD2. The CDR3 totals 15 residues. In germline, CDR1 is SNHLY, CDR2 FYNNEI. V was clipped by 4 bases and J by 7 bases; unmatched bases: 5.

The gene calls are TRBV19 and TRBJ2-7; no reliable D call. The ends were cut back, 1 base at V and 0 bases at J, with 7 bases in the middle. Germline V lookup: CDR1 LNHDA, CDR2 SQIVND (reference sequence). This CDR3 spans 14 amino acids. The CDR3 spells CASSIVGYSYEQYF. CDR3 DNA sequence: TGTGCCAGTAGTATAGTAGGGTACTCCTACGAGCAGTACTTC.

The chain combines TRBV28 with TRBJ2-1; 14 bases align to TRBD2. The CDR3 is made up of 21 amino acids. Germline trimming cut 1 base from V and 6 bases from J; bases unmatched to any gene: 17. CDR1 and CDR2 (germline): MDHEN, SYDVKM. The CDR3 region is CASSLFEAGTSGSEERNEQFF. The CDR3 bases are TGTGCCAGCAGTTTATTTGAAGCCGGGACTAGCGGGAGTGAGGAACGCAATGAGCAGTTCTTC.

The chain combines TRBV13 with TRBJ1-3; 9 bases agree with TRBD1. The V segment lost 5 bases and the J segment 4 bases; nucleotides outside the gene matches: 6. The CDR3 extends over 15 amino acids. CDR1 is PRHDT, CDR2 FYEKMQ, per germline (reference sequence). This CDR3 is CASSRGTGPGNTIYF. The CDR3 DNA follows: TGTGCCAGCAGCCGGGGGACAGGGCCAGGAAACACCATATATTTT.

V gene TRBV18 combines with J gene TRBJ1-1; 7 bases fit TRBD1. CDR1 is KGHSH and CDR2 is LQKENI in the germline V gene. With 4 bases clipped from V and 5 bases from J, the junction kept 4 bases outside the gene matches. The CDR3 extends over 13 amino acids. This CDR3 is CASSQSGGTEAFF. The CDR3 region has the DNA TGTGCCAGCTCACAGTCAGGGGGAACTGAAGCTTTCTTT.

The sample holds one count of this clone. The chain employs TRBV29-1 and TRBJ2-7; no clear D gene. Germline assignment: CDR1 SQVTM and CDR2 ANQGSEA. Trimming shortened V by 7 bases and J by 5 bases, and 21 bases separated the two germline ends. This CDR3 region has 14 residues. In nucleotides, the CDR3 is TGCAGCGCCGGCAAGGATACGGTGCAGGACGAGCAGTACTTC. Its protein product is CSAGKDTVQDEQYF.

The rearrangement links TRBV7-2 to TRBJ1-6, with D unclear. Trimming removed 2 bases from V and 7 bases from J, with 21 bases in between. Germline CDR1 and CDR2: SGHTA and FQGNSA. CDR3 length: 18 amino acids. The CDR3 here is CASSLRESNTLRNSPLHF. The DNA for the CDR3 is TGTGCCAGCAGCTTACGGGAATCCAATACTCTACGGAATTCACCCCTCCACTTT.

The chain recombines TRBV27 with TRBJ1-2; weak D call: TRBD1 (6 bases). The V end was cut by 0 bases, the J end by 4 bases, with 6 bases between. Germline CDR1 reads MNHEY; CDR2 reads SMNVEV (reference sequence). This CDR3 is 13 amino acids long. Here the CDR3 reads CASSLSGAYGYTF. The DNA of the CDR3 is TGTGCCAGCAGTTTATCGGGGGCCTATGGCTACACCTTC.

This clone was seen a few times. This chain connects TRBV11-1 to TRBJ1-1; D may be TRBD1 (6 bases). CDR3 length equals 15 residues. Trimming removed 4 bases from V and 7 bases from J, with 19 bases in between. CDR1 is SGHAT, CDR2 FQDESV, per germline (reference sequence). CDR3: CASSSRWGASIEAFF. For the CDR3, the DNA is TGTGCCAGCAGCTCACGTTGGGGGGCGTCTATTGAAGCTTTCTTT.

The chain carries TRBV19 and TRBJ2-3; D unresolved. The ends were cut back, 4 bases at V and 2 bases at J, with 7 bases in the middle. Germline loops: CDR1 LNHDA, CDR2 SQIVND (reference sequence). This CDR3 contains 13 residues. CDR3 residues: CASSTADTDTQYF. The CDR3 DNA sequence: TGTGCCAGTAGTACAGCTGACACAGATACGCAGTATTTT.

The chain has TRBV19 and TRBJ2-1; D perhaps matches TRBD1 (6 bases). Germline CDR1 reads LNHDA; CDR2 reads SQIVND (reference sequence). V lost 6 bases and J lost 0, with 27 bases in between. CDR3 length: 20 amino acids. CDR3 sequence reads: CASSSGRGSGRLSSYNEQFF. The CDR3 nucleotides are TGTGCCAGTAGCTCAGGAAGGGGGTCTGGTCGGTTGAGCTCCTACAATGAGCAGTTCTTC.

The rearrangement uses TRBV2 and TRBJ2-1, with D possibly being TRBD1 (6 bases). This CDR3 comprises 14 residues. The germline gives CDR1 SNHLY, CDR2 FYNNEI. V lost 4 bases and J lost 5, with 12 bases in between. CDR3 DNA sequence: TGTGCCAGCAGTGGATGGGCAGGGGACAATGAGCAGTTCTTC. Its translation is CASSGWAGDNEQFF.

This clone was detected a few times. J is TRBJ1-1 and V is TRBV19; D ambiguous. The CDR3 consists of 13 residues. Trimming stripped 1 base from V and 6 bases from J, with 9 bases between. Per germline, CDR1 LNHDA and CDR2 SQIVND (reference sequence). This chain's CDR3 is CASSIVSGPEAFF. The CDR3 DNA reads as TGTGCCAGTAGTATAGTCAGTGGTCCTGAAGCTTTCTTT. The variable domain in full, completed from reference TRBV19 and TRBJ1-1, reads DGGITQSPKYLFRKEGQNVTLSCEQNLNHDAMYWYRQDPGQGLRLIYYSQIVNDFQKGDIAEGYSVSREKKESFPLTVTSAQKNPTAFYLCASSIVSGPEAFFGQGTRLTVV.

The chain uses TRBV3-1 (or the pseudogene TRBV3-2) and TRBJ1-5, with a possible D match to TRBD1 (6 bases). The CDR3 is 17 residues long. CDR1 LGHDT and CDR2 YNNKEL come from the germline V gene (reference sequence). Trimming removed 1 base at V and 2 bases at J, with 15 bases between. The CDR3 region is CASSQGLRGVGNQPQHF. DNA of the CDR3: TGTGCCAGCAGCCAAGGTCTGAGGGGGGTAGGCAATCAGCCCCAGCATTTT.

The chain carries TRBV6-4 and TRBJ2-1, with TRBD2 as a possible D gene (5 bases). Per germline, CDR1 MRHNA and CDR2 SNTAGT. This CDR3 spans 13 amino acids. Trimming removed 2 bases from V and 10 bases from J, with 12 bases in between. The CDR3 is CASSDNPPGEQFF. The CDR3 DNA reads as TGTGCCAGCAGTGACAACCCCCCGGGGGAGCAGTTCTTC.

This CDR3 reads CASSIYGQGGEQYF. The DNA for the CDR3 is TGTGCCAGCAGCATCTACGGACAGGGTGGCGAGCAGTACTTC. The chain recombines TRBV21-1 with TRBJ2-7; TRBD1 reflects the table's D call only, with no check against the DNA. TRBV21-1 is a pseudogene locus. The CDR3 has 14 residues.

V is TRBV11-3 and J is TRBJ2-1; D call uncertain. There are 12 residues in the CDR3. The germline V gene has CDR1 SGHNT and CDR2 YENEEA. V was pared by 6 bases and J by 5 bases, with 8 bases between. Here the CDR3 reads CASRSADNEQFF. The CDR3 region has the DNA TGTGCCAGCAGGTCGGCGGACAATGAGCAGTTCTTC.

The rearrangement joins TRBV27 to TRBJ1-5; D not resolved. The germline gives CDR1 MNHEY, CDR2 SMNVEV (reference sequence). Trimming took 8 bases from V and 3 from J, leaving 11 bases between them. The CDR3 sequence is 13 residues long. DNA of the CDR3: TGTGCCAGCCAGCACACCCTCAATCAGCCCCAGCATTTT. This encodes CASQHTLNQPQHF.

This sequence joins TRBV7-8 and TRBJ2-7, with D tentatively TRBD2 (6 bases). Trimming took off 5 bases at V and 4 bases at J, with 18 bases between the two ends. The germline gives CDR1 SGHVS, CDR2 FQNEAQ. This CDR3 is 15 amino acids long. As DNA, the CDR3 is TGTGCCAGCAGCCTAAGACGGGAGCTTGGGTACGAGCAGTACTTC. It codes for CASSLRRELGYEQYF.

This sequence joins TRBV7-2 and TRBJ2-7, with TRBD2 identical over 8 bases. Germline V gives CDR1 SGHTA, CDR2 FQGNSA. CDR3 size: 14 residues. The V and J ends lost 5 bases and 2 bases, in that order; junction bases with no gene match: 5. CDR3 DNA sequence: TGTGCCAGCAGCACTTCACTAGCGGCCTACGAGCAGTACTTC. Amino acids: CASSTSLAAYEQYF.

This clone was detected a few times. J is TRBJ2-1 and V is TRBV11-2; 7 nucleotides line up with TRBD2. The CDR3 loop spans 15 amino acids. V was pared by 2 bases and J by 4 bases, with 5 bases of the junction left unmatched. The germline V gene encodes CDR1 SGHAT and CDR2 FQNNGV. The CDR3: CASSLSLGGYNEQFF. The CDR3 DNA reads TGTGCCAGCAGCTTATCTTTGGGAGGGTACAATGAGCAGTTCTTC.

The chain links TRBV5-1 to TRBJ1-6; 8 bases agree with TRBD1. The CDR3 totals 16 residues. J was trimmed by 9 bases and V by 2 bases; bases with no gene match: 10. The germline gives CDR1 SGHRS, CDR2 YFSETQ. CDR3 in amino acids: CASSFTGGGPGSPLHF. For the CDR3, the DNA is TGCGCCAGCAGCTTCACAGGGGGAGGACCGGGTTCACCCCTCCACTTT. Full variable domain (missing parts from reference TRBV5-1 and TRBJ1-6): KAGVTQTPRYLIKTRGQQVTLSCSPISGHRSVSWYQQTPGQGLQFLFEYFSETQRNKGNFPGRFSGRQFSNSRSEMNVSTLELGDSALYLCASSFTGGGPGSPLHFGNGTRLTVT.

The chain couples TRBV28 to TRBJ1-6, with TRBD1 identical over 8 bases. This CDR3 has 15 amino acids. Germline V gives CDR1 MDHEN, CDR2 SYDVKM. The V and J ends lost 6 bases and 9 bases, in that order; junction bases with no gene match: 10. CDR3 bases: TGTGCCAGCAGCTCGATGGACAGGGAGGGTTCACCCCTCCACTTT. This sequence encodes CASSSMDREGSPLHF.

The gene calls are TRBV7-9 and TRBJ2-3, with D uncertain. The CDR3 is made up of 14 amino acids. CDR1 is SEHNR, CDR2 FQNEAQ, per germline (reference sequence). Trimming cost V 10 bases and J 2 bases, with 16 bases left between them. The CDR3 DNA is TGTGCCACCCGTAGGACCCGGTACACAGATACGCAGTATTTT. Translation: CATRRTRYTDTQYF.

V is TRBV27 and J is TRBJ2-2; no reliable D call. This CDR3 contains 14 residues. Germline V gene sequence: CDR1 MNHEY, CDR2 SMNVEV (reference sequence). Trimming removed 6 bases at V and 6 bases at J, with 14 bases between. Written as DNA, the CDR3 is TGTGCCAGCAGGTTCAACAGTGGATCCGGGGAGCTGTTTTTT. Protein sequence: CASRFNSGSGELFF.

The rearrangement links TRBV7-9 to TRBJ1-5; D perhaps matches TRBD1 (5 bases). Between the trimmed V and J ends, which lost 2 bases and 4 bases, there was a span of 9 bases. CDR1 is SEHNR and CDR2 is FQNEAQ in the germline V gene (reference sequence). This CDR3 is built from 14 residues. The CDR3 loop is CASSLSGLNQPQHF. CDR3 nucleotides: TGTGCCAGCAGCTTATCAGGGCTTAATCAGCCCCAGCATTTT.

The chain joins TRBV12-2 to TRBJ2-3; the listed D gene, TRBD2, was not tested against the DNA. TRBV12-2 is reported as a pseudogene. The CDR3 is 14 amino acids. The CDR3 DNA sequence: TGTGCAAGTCACCCCCGGGCGGGCTCAGATACGCAGTATTTT. This encodes CASHPRAGSDTQYF.

V and J are TRBV7-8 and TRBJ2-1, with D maybe TRBD2 (6 bases). Germline lookup yields CDR1 SGHVS and CDR2 FQNEAQ. V dropped 5 bases and J dropped 7 bases, with 15 bases sitting between them. The CDR3 has 14 residues. The CDR3 loop reads CASSPSPGGNEQFF. CDR3 nucleotides: TGTGCCAGCAGCCCCAGTCCAGGAGGGAATGAGCAGTTCTTC. The full variable domain, in which reference TRBV7-8 and TRBJ2-1 provide the parts outside the CDR3, is GAGVSQSPRYKVAKRGQDVALRCDPISGHVSLFWYQQALGQGPEFLTYFQNEAQLDKSGLPSDRFFAERPEGSVSTLKIQRTQQEDSAVYLCASSPSPGGNEQFFGPGTRLTVL.